The 19 T cell receptor beta chains below were found in one sample sequenced in a study of beta chain features in type 1 diabetes. Study-wide results and limits: People with Type 1 diabetes carried modestly yet significantly shorter TCRB CDR3s in all four CD4+ subsets.

Isolated RNA was reverse transcribed in full, so expressed TCRB transcripts were sequenced. Clones were sequenced by immunoSEQ multiplex PCR, and TCRdb holds only the in-frame ones, with some missing. The data contain 200,000 to 300,000 clones, roughly 10% of them seen just once; the ten biggest clones take up around 0.018%. Antigens of these TCRs are unknown. The sample taken for sequencing was naive CD4+ T cells from blood. The receptors were sampled from a man younger than 45 with type 1 diabetes.

This clone was counted between two and nine times. The V gene is TRBV27, the J gene TRBJ2-7; 12 positions match TRBD2. Germline CDR1 and CDR2: MNHEY and SMNVEV (reference sequence). Trimming cost V 6 bases and J 5 bases; bases outside gene matches: 11. CDR3 length equals 16 residues. The CDR3 loop is CASSPARTSGEDEQYF. The DNA for the CDR3 is TGTGCCAGCAGCCCGGCCCGGACTAGCGGGGAGGACGAGCAGTACTTC.

The J gene is TRBJ2-5, the V gene TRBV6-6, with TRBD1 matching 7 bases. V lost 5 bases to trimming and J lost 5 bases; unmatched junction nucleotides: 8. This CDR3 is built from 14 residues. Germline-derived CDR1 and CDR2 are MNHNY and SVGAGI (reference sequence). The CDR3, as DNA: TGTGCCAGCAGTCCGACAGGGCCCGGCGAGACCCAGTACTTC. Translation: CASSPTGPGETQYF.

The chain is built from TRBV6-6 and TRBJ1-2; no definite D call. This CDR3 region has 14 residues. CDR1 MNHNY and CDR2 SVGAGI come from the germline V gene (reference sequence). V gave up 6 bases and J gave up 0 bases, with 11 bases separating them. The CDR3 protein is CASSQTYTNYGYTF. CDR3 sequence (DNA): TGTGCCAGCAGCCAGACATACACTAACTATGGCTACACCTTC.

The chain has TRBV6-5 and TRBJ1-2; D is possibly TRBD1 (6 bases). The CDR3 is 15 amino acids. Trimming stripped 2 bases from V and 6 bases from J, with 16 bases between. From germline, CDR1 is MNHEY and CDR2 SVGAGI. CDR3 in amino acids: CASSYGGARRDGYTF. In nucleotides, the CDR3 is TGTGCCAGCAGTTACGGGGGGGCCCGGAGGGATGGCTACACCTTC.

The CDR3 loop reads CASSQDRSAQRGGYTF. CDR3 nucleotides: TGCGCCAGCAGCCAAGATCGATCAGCCCAGCGTGGCGGCTACACCTTC. The genes are TRBV4-3 and TRBJ1-2; D is unresolved. Trimming shortened V by 0 bases and J by 8 bases, and 19 bases separated the two germline ends. In germline, CDR1 is LGHNA, CDR2 YSLEER. The CDR3 covers 16 residues.

This clone was picked up a small number of times. The CDR3 bases are TGTGCCAGCAGTGCCGGCAGAATAGCTTACGAGCAGTACTTC. The encoded protein is CASSAGRIAYEQYF. The V call is TRBV6-1, the J call TRBJ2-7; D gene ambiguous. The CDR3 is 14 residues long. Germline V CDR1 and CDR2: MNHNS, SASEGT. V gave up 4 bases and J gave up 4 bases, with 14 bases separating them.

The rearrangement uses TRBV5-6 and TRBJ1-6; unclear D gene. The V and J ends lost 7 bases and 8 bases respectively, with 16 bases between them. The germline CDR1 and CDR2 sequences are SGHDT and YYEEEE. This CDR3 contains 14 residues. The CDR3 sequence is CASQTTILYSPLHF. The CDR3 bases are TGTGCCAGCCAAACGACTATCCTGTATTCACCCCTCCACTTT.

Written as DNA, the CDR3 is TGTGCCAGCAGCTACGGCACTGAAGCTTTCTTT. Translated, it gives CASSYGTEAFF. The V call is TRBV11-2, the J call TRBJ1-1; no clear D. Between the trimmed V and J ends, which lost 4 bases and 4 bases, there was a span of 4 bases. The CDR3 length is 11 residues. The germline gives CDR1 SGHAT, CDR2 FQNNGV. Filled out from reference TRBV11-2 and TRBJ1-1, the complete variable domain reads EAGVAQSPRYKIIEKRQSVAFWCNPISGHATLYWYQQILGQGPKLLIQFQNNGVVDDSQLPKDRFSAERLKGVDSTLKIQPAKLEDSAVYLCASSYGTEAFFGQGTRLTVV.

CDR3 loop: CASSDPLGNIQYF. The CDR3 bases are TGTGCCAGCAGTGATCCCCTAGGTAACATTCAGTACTTC. The chain is built from TRBV25-1 and TRBJ2-4; unclear D gene. The V gene lost 3 bases and the J gene lost 7 bases, with 10 bases spanning the gap. This CDR3 spans 13 amino acids. The germline V gene has CDR1 MGHDK and CDR2 SYGVNS.

This clone has a handful of counts. This chain uses TRBV7-2 with TRBJ2-7; weak D call: TRBD2 (6 bases). The CDR3 runs to 13 residues. Trimming pared 3 bases from V and 5 bases from J, leaving 11 bases between. Germline CDR1 and CDR2: SGHTA and FQGNSA. The CDR3 reads CASSFRGGNEQYF. The CDR3 DNA reads TGTGCCAGCAGCTTTAGGGGAGGCAACGAGCAGTACTTC.

J is TRBJ2-3 and V is TRBV5-6, with 12 bases identical to TRBD2. The germline V gene encodes CDR1 SGHDT and CDR2 YYEEEE. This CDR3 has 17 residues. Trimming at V came to 4 bases and at J to 2 bases, leaving 8 bases not matched to a gene. CDR3 region: CASSARTSGGNTDTQYF. The CDR3 nucleotides are TGTGCCAGCAGCGCTCGAACTAGCGGGGGGAACACAGATACGCAGTATTTT.

The rearrangement uses TRBV19 and TRBJ2-3, with D perhaps matching TRBD2 (5 bases). This CDR3 region has 12 residues. The V gene's germline CDR1 is LNHDA and CDR2 SQIVND (reference sequence). The V gene lost 6 bases and the J gene lost 6 bases, with 10 bases spanning the gap. In nucleotides, the CDR3 is TGTGCCAGTAGAAGCCGAGGGGATACGCAGTATTTT. Translated, it gives CASRSRGDTQYF.

This rearrangement joins TRBV29-1 to TRBJ1-1; weak D call: TRBD1 (6 bases). Germline CDR1 reads SQVTM; CDR2 reads ANQGSEA. The CDR3 totals 13 residues. Trimming cost V 5 bases and J 6 bases, with 16 bases left between them. The CDR3 DNA reads TGCAGCGTTCTTGCTGGGGGCGCGGCTGAAGCTTTCTTT. This translates into CSVLAGGAAEAFF.

In its sample, this clone was seen a few times. The chain combines TRBV29-1 with TRBJ2-3; TRBD2 might be the D (5 bases). Germline CDR1 is SQVTM and CDR2 is ANQGSEA. V was trimmed by 4 bases and J by 1 base, leaving 12 bases between them. The CDR3 contains 14 residues. Written as DNA, the CDR3 is TGCAGCGTTGCGGGGTTCTTAGGCACAGATACGCAGTATTTT. Translated: CSVAGFLGTDTQYF.

The J gene is TRBJ2-1, the V gene TRBV7-2; TRBD2 is a possible D gene (7 bases). Germline-derived CDR1 and CDR2 are SGHTA and FQGNSA. The CDR3 is 17 residues long. V lost 5 bases and J 10 bases, leaving 27 bases between the germline ends. In nucleotides, the CDR3 is TGTGCCAGCAGCACTCTACGGGGGGCCTTTAAGTACGTGGAGCAGTTCTTC. Its protein is CASSTLRGAFKYVEQFF.

A few counts support this clone. The gene calls are TRBV20-1 and TRBJ1-1; D remains unclear. The germline gives CDR1 DFQATT, CDR2 SNEGSKA (reference sequence). The CDR3 loop spans 11 amino acids. Trimming took off 5 bases at V and 4 bases at J, with 8 bases between the two ends. The chain's CDR3 is CSARRSTEAFF. CDR3 in DNA: TGCAGTGCTCGACGGAGCACTGAAGCTTTCTTT.

The chain links TRBV7-8 to TRBJ2-1; D possibly corresponds to TRBD2 (5 bases). Deletions cut 10 bases from V and 0 bases from J, with 13 bases between. The CDR3 is 14 residues long. Germline CDR1 and CDR2: SGHVS and FQNEAQ. This chain's CDR3 is CATLGESSYNEQFF. The CDR3 DNA reads as TGTGCCACCCTTGGGGAGAGCTCCTACAATGAGCAGTTCTTC.

This clone was counted a few times. The V and J genes are TRBV7-9 and TRBJ1-4; D might be TRBD1 (5 bases). Per germline, CDR1 SEHNR and CDR2 FQNEAQ (reference sequence). CDR3 length: 14 amino acids. The ends were cut back, 5 bases at V and 0 bases at J, with 7 bases in the middle. This CDR3 reads CASSRRATNEKLFF. The CDR3 DNA reads as TGTGCCAGCAGCCGCAGGGCAACTAATGAAAAACTGTTTTTT.

The V and J genes are TRBV7-3 and TRBJ2-5, with a weak D call TRBD1 (6 bases). V gave up 3 bases and J gave up 5 bases, with 13 bases separating them. The CDR3 has 14 residues. Germline loops: CDR1 SGHTA, CDR2 FQGTGA. The CDR3 here is CASSFMGARETQYF. For the CDR3, the DNA is TGTGCCAGCAGCTTTATGGGGGCTCGGGAGACCCAGTACTTC.